This T cell receptor beta chain was identified during a study of cytomegalovirus exposure and HLA in healthy donors (TCRdb year 2017). For the wider study: A later analysis indicated that the roughly 130 validation repertoires were generated on the platform also employed for the 700 or so repertoires of the first cohort. The study was designed to test whether signatures of past pathogen exposure could be identified by cataloging public T cell receptors. The study combined high-throughput TCR immunosequencing, statistical association of individual TCRs with disease status, and machine learning to predict cytomegalovirus infection status. In addition to the first cohort of 666 subjects, a separate validation cohort of 130 or so different subjects was used.

Points on this clone: Which antigen it targets is not known. No base-level quality is on record; no much larger clone is a single base apart.

Donors formed part of the validation cohort, which comprised about 130 subjects and was distinct from the first cohort of fewer than 750 subjects. Libraries came from the immunoSEQ multiplex PCR assay. The original pipeline was this. To diagnose cytomegalovirus status from the catalog of TCR beta chain sequences, a statistical classification framework was built. Drawn from immuneACCESS, this table holds only the in-frame rearrangements with V and J called that TCRdb kept. Clones are partly lost; checked studies trace under half to an unresolved V gene and leave the rest unexplained. The DNA was the basis for D and trimming; V, J and clone size are from that table. This sample comprises about 200,000 clones, over 80% of them detected only once. The top ten clones comprise roughly 5.5% of the sample. From cysteine to phenylalanine, the CDR3 is 12 amino acids long. The retained sequence is limited to the CDR3, 36 bases, with the frame set at the first base. The germline V gene gives CDR1 as SNHLY and CDR2 as FYNNEI. At the junction V is shortened by 4 bases and J by 7 bases, with 8 bases in between.

The full study reports these points: Most TCR sequences were observed very rarely across donors, whereas some public TCRs were present in many individuals. Of the cluster scores, 85% to 95% were above 0 in a later analysis, which found that TCRs clustered in the first cohort also tended to co-occur in the 90 to 150 validation repertoires. The authors suggested that the approach could potentially be generalized to other disease states and immunological phenotypes. The classifier was reported to diagnose cytomegalovirus status with high specificity and sensitivity in both the original and validation cohorts. A later analysis had no HLA typing for the validation cohort, so co-occurrence there was scored across all 110 or so repertoires. The study listed 164 TCR beta chains as associated with cytomegalovirus. In vitro tests confirmed that three of the cytomegalovirus-associated TCR beta chains recognize cytomegalovirus antigens.

The sequenced sample consisted of PBMCs. The rearrangement combines TRBV2 with TRBJ2-1, and possibly TRBD2, on 6 matching bases. This TCR was recovered from a young woman in good health and CMV-seronegative. The CDR3 here reads CASSAEGNEQFF. The DNA reads TGTGCCAGCAGTGCGGAGGGGAATGAGCAGTTCTTC.